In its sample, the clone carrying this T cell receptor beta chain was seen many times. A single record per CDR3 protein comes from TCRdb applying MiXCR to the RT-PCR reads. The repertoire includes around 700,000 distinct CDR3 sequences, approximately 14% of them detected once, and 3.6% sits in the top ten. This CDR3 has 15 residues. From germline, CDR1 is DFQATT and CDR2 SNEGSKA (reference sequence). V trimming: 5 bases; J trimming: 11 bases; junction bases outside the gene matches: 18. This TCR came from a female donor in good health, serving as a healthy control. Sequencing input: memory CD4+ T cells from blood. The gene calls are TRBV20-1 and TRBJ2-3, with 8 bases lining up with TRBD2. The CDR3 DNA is TGCAGTGCTCCCGAAATCACTAGCGGTGCTAGCATGCAGTATTTT. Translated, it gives CSAPEITSGASMQYF.